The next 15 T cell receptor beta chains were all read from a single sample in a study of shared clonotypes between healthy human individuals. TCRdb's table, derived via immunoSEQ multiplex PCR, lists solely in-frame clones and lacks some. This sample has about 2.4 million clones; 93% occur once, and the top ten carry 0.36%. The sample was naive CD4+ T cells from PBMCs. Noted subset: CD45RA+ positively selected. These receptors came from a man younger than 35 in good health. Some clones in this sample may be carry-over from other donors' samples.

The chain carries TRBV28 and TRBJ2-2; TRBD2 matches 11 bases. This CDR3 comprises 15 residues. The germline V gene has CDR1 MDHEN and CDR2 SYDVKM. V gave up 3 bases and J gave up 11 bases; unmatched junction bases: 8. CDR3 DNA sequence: TGTGCCAGCAGTTTCCGGCCTAGCGGGAGGATTGAGCTGTTTTTT. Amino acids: CASSFRPSGRIELFF.

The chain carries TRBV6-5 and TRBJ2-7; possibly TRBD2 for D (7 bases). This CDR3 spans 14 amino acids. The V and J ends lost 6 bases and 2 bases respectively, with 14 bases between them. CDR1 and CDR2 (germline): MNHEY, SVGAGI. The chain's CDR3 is CASRRKRDTYEQYF. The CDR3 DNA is TGTGCCAGCAGGAGAAAGCGGGACACCTACGAGCAGTACTTC.

This chain's CDR3 is CASSGGRASGRTDTQYF. The CDR3 DNA reads as TGTGCCAGCAGTGGGGGGAGGGCTAGCGGGAGAACAGATACGCAGTATTTT. The rearrangement links TRBV28 to TRBJ2-3; 10 bases align to TRBD2. V was clipped by 5 bases and J by 3 bases; unmatched bases: 11. The CDR3 sequence is 17 residues long. CDR1 MDHEN and CDR2 SYDVKM come from the germline V gene. The entire variable domain, with the rest obtained from reference TRBV28 and TRBJ2-3, is as follows: DVKVTQSSRYLVKRTGEKVFLECVQDMDHENMFWYRQDPGLGLRLIYFSYDVKMKEKGDIPEGYSVSREKKERFSLILESASTNQTSMYLCASSGGRASGRTDTQYFGPGTRLTVL.

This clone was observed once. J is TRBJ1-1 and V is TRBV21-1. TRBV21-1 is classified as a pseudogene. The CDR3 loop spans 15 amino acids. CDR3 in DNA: TGTGCCAGCAGCAAAAATGGGGGGAAGGGCACTGAAGCTTTCTTT. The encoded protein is CASSKNGGKGTEAFF.

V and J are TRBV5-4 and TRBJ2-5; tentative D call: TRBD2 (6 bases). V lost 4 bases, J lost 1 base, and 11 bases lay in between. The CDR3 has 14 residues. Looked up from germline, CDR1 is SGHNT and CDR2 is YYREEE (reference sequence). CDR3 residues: CASSPAGGQETQYF. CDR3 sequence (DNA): TGTGCCAGCAGCCCGGCCGGGGGCCAAGAGACCCAGTACTTC.

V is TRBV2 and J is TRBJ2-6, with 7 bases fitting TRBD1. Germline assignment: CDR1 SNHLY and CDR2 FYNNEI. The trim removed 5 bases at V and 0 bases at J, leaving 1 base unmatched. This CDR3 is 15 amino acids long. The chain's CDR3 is CASSWDSSGANVLTF. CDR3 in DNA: TGTGCCAGCAGTTGGGACAGCTCTGGGGCCAACGTCCTGACTTTC. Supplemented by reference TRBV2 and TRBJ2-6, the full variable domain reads EPEVTQTPSHQVTQMGQEVILRCVPISNHLYFYWYRQILGQKVEFLVSFYNNEISEKSEIFDDQFSVERPDGSNFTLKIRSTKLEDSAMYFCASSWDSSGANVLTFGAGSRLTVL.

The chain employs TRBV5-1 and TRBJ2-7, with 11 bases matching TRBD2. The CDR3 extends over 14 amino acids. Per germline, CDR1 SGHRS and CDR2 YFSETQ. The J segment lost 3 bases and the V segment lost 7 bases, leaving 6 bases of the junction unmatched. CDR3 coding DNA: TGCGCCAGCTCTATGACTAGCGGGAACTACGAGCAGTACTTC. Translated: CASSMTSGNYEQYF.

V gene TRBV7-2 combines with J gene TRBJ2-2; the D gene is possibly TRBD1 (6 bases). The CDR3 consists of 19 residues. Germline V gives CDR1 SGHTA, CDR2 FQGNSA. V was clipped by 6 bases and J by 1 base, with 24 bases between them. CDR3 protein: CASSSPWGHRAQNTGELFF. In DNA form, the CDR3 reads TGTGCCAGCAGTTCGCCTTGGGGTCACAGGGCTCAGAACACCGGGGAGCTGTTTTTT.

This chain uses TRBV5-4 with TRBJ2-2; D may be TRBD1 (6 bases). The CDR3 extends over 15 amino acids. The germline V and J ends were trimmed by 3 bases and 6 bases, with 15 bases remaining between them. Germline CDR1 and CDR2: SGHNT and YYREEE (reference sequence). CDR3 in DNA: TGTGCCAGCAGCTCCCAGGGGCAGACCTCCGGGGAGCTGTTTTTT. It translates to CASSSQGQTSGELFF.

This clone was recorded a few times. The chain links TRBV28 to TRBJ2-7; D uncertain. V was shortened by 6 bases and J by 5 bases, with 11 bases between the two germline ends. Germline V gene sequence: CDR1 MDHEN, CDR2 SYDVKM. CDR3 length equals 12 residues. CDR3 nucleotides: TGTGCCAGCAGCACAACAGCTCACGAGCAGTACTTC. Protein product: CASSTTAHEQYF.

CDR3 DNA sequence: TGTGCCAGCAGCCCCTCCGGACTTTTTTACGAGACCCAGTACTTC. Translation: CASSPSGLFYETQYF. The chain is built from TRBV11-2 and TRBJ2-5, with D perhaps matching TRBD2 (5 bases). The CDR3 length is 15 residues. Germline V gives CDR1 SGHAT, CDR2 FQNNGV. Trimming pared 5 bases from V and 5 bases from J, leaving 18 bases between.

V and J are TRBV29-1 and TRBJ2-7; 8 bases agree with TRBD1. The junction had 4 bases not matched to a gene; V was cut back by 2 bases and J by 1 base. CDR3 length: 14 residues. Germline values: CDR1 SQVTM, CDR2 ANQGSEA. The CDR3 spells CSVESRQGSYEQYF. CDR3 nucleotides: TGCAGCGTTGAATCCCGACAGGGGTCCTACGAGCAGTACTTC.

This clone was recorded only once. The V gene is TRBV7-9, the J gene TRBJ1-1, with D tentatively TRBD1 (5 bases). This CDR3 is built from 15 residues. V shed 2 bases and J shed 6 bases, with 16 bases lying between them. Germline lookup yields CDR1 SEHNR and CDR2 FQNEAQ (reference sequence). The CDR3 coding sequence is TGTGCCAGCAGCTTATTCGCGGGGGGGAAGGCTGAAGCTTTCTTT. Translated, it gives CASSLFAGGKAEAFF.

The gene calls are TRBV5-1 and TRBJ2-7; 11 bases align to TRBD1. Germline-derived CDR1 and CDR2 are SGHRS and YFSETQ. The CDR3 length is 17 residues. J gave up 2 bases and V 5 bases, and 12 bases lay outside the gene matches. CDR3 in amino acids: CASSLDRGRNRPYEQYF. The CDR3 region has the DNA TGCGCCAGCAGTCTGGACAGGGGGCGAAACCGCCCCTACGAGCAGTACTTC.

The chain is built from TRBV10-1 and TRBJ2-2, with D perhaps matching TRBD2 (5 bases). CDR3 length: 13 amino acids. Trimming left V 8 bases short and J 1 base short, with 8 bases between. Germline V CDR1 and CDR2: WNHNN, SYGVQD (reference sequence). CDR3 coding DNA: TGCGCCAGCGGGGAGTTGAACACCGGGGAGCTGTTTTTT. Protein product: CASGELNTGELFF.